What follows are 11 T cell receptor beta chains derived from one specimen sequenced in a study of control samples from healthy donors and cancer patients. Repertoires were generated with immunoSEQ multiplex PCR, while TCRdb's copy carries only in-frame clones and drops some. Of some 210,000 clones listed, around 90% were seen once; the top ten hold about 1.7%. Sequencing was done on a sample of blood. These receptors were taken from a man younger than 40 in good health.

The rearrangement uses TRBV12-5 and TRBJ1-3; D is unresolved. The CDR3 runs to 15 residues. The germline gives CDR1 LGHNT, CDR2 FRNRAP. Trimming took off 2 bases at V and 7 bases at J, with 15 bases between the two ends. The CDR3 coding sequence is TGTGCTAGTGGTTTGCGGACGGGAGGGTTTAACACCATATATTTT. It encodes CASGLRTGGFNTIYF.

V is TRBV6-1 and J is TRBJ1-4; D uncertain. Germline CDR1 and CDR2: MNHNS and SASEGT. The CDR3 runs to 13 residues. The ends were cut back, 3 bases at V and 8 bases at J, with 10 bases in the middle. CDR3 sequence (DNA): TGTGCCAGCAGTGACACTCGCGTGGAAAAACTGTTTTTT. It specifies CASSDTRVEKLFF.

The chain recombines TRBV6-1 with TRBJ1-2; unclear D gene. There are 12 residues in the CDR3. Per germline, CDR1 MNHNS and CDR2 SASEGT. V was cut by 2 bases and J by 8 bases, with 9 bases left in between. In DNA form, the CDR3 reads TGTGCCAGCAGTGAACACGGGGAGGGCTACACCTTC. As protein: CASSEHGEGYTF.

The V and J genes are TRBV14 and TRBJ1-1; D gene ambiguous. Germline values: CDR1 SGHDN, CDR2 FVKESK. Trimming pared 0 bases from V and 5 bases from J, leaving 13 bases between. This CDR3 spans 15 amino acids. The chain's CDR3 is CASSQEGRGGTEAFF. Here the CDR3 DNA reads TGTGCCAGCAGCCAAGAAGGCCGGGGTGGGACTGAAGCTTTCTTT.

This clone was counted a single time. The chain combines TRBV7-6 with TRBJ2-5, with TRBD2 as a possible D gene (6 bases). The germline CDR1 and CDR2 sequences are SGHVS and FNYEAQ. V lost 5 bases to trimming and J lost 2 bases, with 24 bases between them. The length of the CDR3 is 18 residues. The CDR3 DNA follows: TGTGCCAGCAGCCCCCGGGACCTACTTATCCGGGGGCAAGAGACCCAGTACTTC. The encoded protein is CASSPRDLLIRGQETQYF.

This clone occurred once. The chain recombines TRBV3-1 (or the pseudogene TRBV3-2) with TRBJ2-3; 9 bases line up with TRBD2. The germline CDR1 and CDR2 sequences are LGHDT and YNNKEL (reference sequence). Trimming cost V 1 base and J 5 bases; bases outside gene matches: 7. CDR3 length: 16 amino acids. The CDR3 region is CASSQVSSGGQDTQYF. The CDR3 bases are TGTGCCAGCAGCCAAGTTTCCAGCGGGGGGCAAGATACGCAGTATTTT.

The gene calls are TRBV6-1 and TRBJ2-3, with TRBD2 matching 11 bases. The length of the CDR3 is 17 residues. V lost 2 bases and J lost 2; bases outside the gene matches: 6. The germline V gene has CDR1 MNHNS and CDR2 SASEGT. In nucleotides, the CDR3 is TGTGCCAGCAGTGAATCGACTAGCGGGGCCCCCACAGATACGCAGTATTTT. Translated, it gives CASSESTSGAPTDTQYF.

V usage is TRBV2 and J usage is TRBJ1-1; no definite D call. Trimming shortened V by 7 bases and J by 3 bases, and 12 bases separated the two germline ends. CDR1 and CDR2 from the germline V gene are SNHLY and FYNNEI. The CDR3 consists of 13 residues. The CDR3 loop is CASIPATDTEAFF. Here the CDR3 DNA reads TGTGCCAGCATCCCAGCTACGGACACTGAAGCTTTCTTT.

CDR3 bases: TGTGCCATCAGTGAGGAGGGGACCAAACGGTCCTACGAGCAGTACTTC. Encoded protein: CAISEEGTKRSYEQYF. The chain joins TRBV10-3 to TRBJ2-7, with D possibly called TRBD1 or TRBD2 (5 bases each). CDR3 length: 16 residues. Germline CDR1 reads ENHRY; CDR2 reads SYGVKD. Trimming cost V 2 bases and J 1 base, with 15 bases left between them.

The table lists this clone with a count of one. The chain is built from TRBV24-1 and TRBJ2-6; D is possibly TRBD1 (5 bases). Germline assignment: CDR1 KGHDR and CDR2 SFDVKD. The CDR3 totals 15 residues. The V end lost 3 bases, the J end lost 2 bases, and 7 bases lay between the germline ends. CDR3 loop: CATSDGAAGANVLTF. CDR3 nucleotides: TGTGCCACCAGTGATGGGGCAGCTGGGGCCAACGTCCTGACTTTC.

The V and J genes are TRBV11-3 and TRBJ1-1; D unclear. CDR3 length: 15 residues. Trimming took 5 bases from V and 4 from J, leaving 17 bases between them. The V gene's germline CDR1 is SGHNT and CDR2 YENEEA. CDR3: CASSPQPPPGTEAFF. The DNA of the CDR3 is TGTGCCAGCAGCCCTCAGCCCCCTCCTGGCACTGAAGCTTTCTTT. Based on the CDR3 plus reference TRBV11-3 and TRBJ1-1, the full variable domain is EAGVVQSPRYKIIEKKQPVAFWCNPISGHNTLYWYLQNLGQGPELLIRYENEEAVDDSQLPKDRFSAERLKGVDSTLKIQPAELGDSAVYLCASSPQPPPGTEAFFGQGTRLTVV.